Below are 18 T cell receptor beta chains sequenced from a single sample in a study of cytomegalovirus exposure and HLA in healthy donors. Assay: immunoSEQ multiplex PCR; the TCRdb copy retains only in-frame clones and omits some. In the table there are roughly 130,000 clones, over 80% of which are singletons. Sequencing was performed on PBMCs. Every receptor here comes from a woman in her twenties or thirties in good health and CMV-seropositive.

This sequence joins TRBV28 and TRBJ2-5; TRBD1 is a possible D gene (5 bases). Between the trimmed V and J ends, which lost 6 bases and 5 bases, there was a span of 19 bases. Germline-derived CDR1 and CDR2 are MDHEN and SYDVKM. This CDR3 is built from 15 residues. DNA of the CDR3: TGTGCCAGCAGCCCGCCCCCAGGGATAGGGGAGACCCAGTACTTC. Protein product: CASSPPPGIGETQYF.

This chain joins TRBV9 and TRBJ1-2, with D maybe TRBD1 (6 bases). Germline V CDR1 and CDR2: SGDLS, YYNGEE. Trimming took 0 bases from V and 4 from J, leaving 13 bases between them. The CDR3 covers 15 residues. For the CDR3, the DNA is TGTGCCAGCAGCGTAGGCGGCGGCAGGGGCTATGGCTACACCTTC. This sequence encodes CASSVGGGRGYGYTF. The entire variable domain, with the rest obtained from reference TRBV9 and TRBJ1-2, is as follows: DSGVTQTPKHLITATGQRVTLRCSPRSGDLSVYWYQQSLDQGLQFLIQYYNGEERAKGNILERFSAQQFPDLHSELNLSSLELGDSALYFCASSVGGGRGYGYTFGSGTRLTVV.

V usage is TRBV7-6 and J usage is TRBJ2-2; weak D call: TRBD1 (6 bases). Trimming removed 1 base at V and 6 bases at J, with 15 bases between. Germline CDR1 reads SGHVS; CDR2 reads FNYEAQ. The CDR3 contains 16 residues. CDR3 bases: TGTGCCAGCAGCTTAGAGGCAGGGGCGATCGCCGGGGAGCTGTTTTTT. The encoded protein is CASSLEAGAIAGELFF.

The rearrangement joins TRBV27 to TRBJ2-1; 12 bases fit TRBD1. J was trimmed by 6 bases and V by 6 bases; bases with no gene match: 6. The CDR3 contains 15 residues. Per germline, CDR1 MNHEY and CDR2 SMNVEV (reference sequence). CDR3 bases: TGTGCCAGCAGCTCGGGACAGGGGGCCTTCAATGAGCAGTTCTTC. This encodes CASSSGQGAFNEQFF.

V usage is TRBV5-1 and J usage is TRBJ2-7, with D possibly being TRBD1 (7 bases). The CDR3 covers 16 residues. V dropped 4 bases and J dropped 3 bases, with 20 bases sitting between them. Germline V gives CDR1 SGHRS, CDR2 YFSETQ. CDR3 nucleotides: TGCGCCAGCAGCCCGTCCCCAGGGGGGAAATTCTACGAGCAGTACTTC. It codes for CASSPSPGGKFYEQYF.

The CDR3 DNA follows: TGTGCCAGCAGTCGAAGAGCGGCGAATGAAAAACTGTTTTTT. Its protein is CASSRRAANEKLFF. This chain uses TRBV6-6 with TRBJ1-4, with D unresolved. Trimming pared 5 bases from V and 5 bases from J, leaving 12 bases between. In germline, CDR1 is MNHNY, CDR2 SVGAGI (reference sequence). The CDR3 covers 14 residues.

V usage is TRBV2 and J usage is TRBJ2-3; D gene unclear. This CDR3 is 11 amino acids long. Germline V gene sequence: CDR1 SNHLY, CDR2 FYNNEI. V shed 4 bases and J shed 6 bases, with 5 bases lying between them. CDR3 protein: CASSVSDTQYF. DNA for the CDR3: TGTGCCAGCAGTGTCAGTGATACGCAGTATTTT.

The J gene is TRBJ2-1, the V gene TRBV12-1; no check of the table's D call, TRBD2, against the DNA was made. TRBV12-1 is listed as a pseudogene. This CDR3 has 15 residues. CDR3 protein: CASSLTSTSYNEQFF. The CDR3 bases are TGTGCCAGCAGCTTGACTAGCACCTCCTACAATGAGCAGTTCTTC.

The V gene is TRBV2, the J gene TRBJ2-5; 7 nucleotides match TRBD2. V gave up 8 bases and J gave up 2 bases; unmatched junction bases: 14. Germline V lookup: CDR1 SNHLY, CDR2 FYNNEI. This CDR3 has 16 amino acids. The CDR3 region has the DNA TGTGCCAGCGGAGGAGGGCCTAGCGGCTTACAAGAGACCCAGTACTTC. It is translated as CASGGGPSGLQETQYF.

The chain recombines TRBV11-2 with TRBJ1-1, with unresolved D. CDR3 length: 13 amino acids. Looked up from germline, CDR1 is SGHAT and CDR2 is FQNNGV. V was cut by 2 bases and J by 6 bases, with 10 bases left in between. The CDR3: CASSLTNTAEAFF. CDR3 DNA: TGTGCCAGCAGCTTAACGAATACTGCTGAAGCTTTCTTT.

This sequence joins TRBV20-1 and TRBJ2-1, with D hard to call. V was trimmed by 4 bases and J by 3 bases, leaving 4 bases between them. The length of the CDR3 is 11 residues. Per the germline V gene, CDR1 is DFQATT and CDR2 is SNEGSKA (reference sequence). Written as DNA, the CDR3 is TGCAGTGCTACACTCTACAATGAGCAGTTCTTC. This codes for CSATLYNEQFF.

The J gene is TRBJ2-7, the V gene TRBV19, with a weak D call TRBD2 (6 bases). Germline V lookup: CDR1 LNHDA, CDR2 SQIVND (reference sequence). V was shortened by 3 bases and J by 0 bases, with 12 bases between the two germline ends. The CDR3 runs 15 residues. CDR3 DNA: TGTGCCAGTAGTATTGCGGGGAAGTCCTCCTACGAGCAGTACTTC. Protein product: CASSIAGKSSYEQYF.

CDR3 sequence reads: CASSLSGQGREQYF. CDR3 sequence (DNA): TGCGCCAGCAGCCTATCGGGACAGGGCCGCGAGCAGTACTTC. V gene TRBV4-1 combines with J gene TRBJ2-7, with 9 bases matching TRBD1. CDR1 is MGHRA and CDR2 is YSYEKL in the germline V gene. J was trimmed by 6 bases and V by 4 bases; bases with no gene match: 7. CDR3 length equals 14 residues.

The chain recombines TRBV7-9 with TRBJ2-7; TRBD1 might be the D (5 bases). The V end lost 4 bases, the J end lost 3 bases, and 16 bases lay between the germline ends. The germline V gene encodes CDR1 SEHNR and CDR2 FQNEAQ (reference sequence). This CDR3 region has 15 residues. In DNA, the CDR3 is TGTGCCAGCAGCTCCAAAATACTCGACAGCTACGAGCAGTACTTC. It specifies CASSSKILDSYEQYF.

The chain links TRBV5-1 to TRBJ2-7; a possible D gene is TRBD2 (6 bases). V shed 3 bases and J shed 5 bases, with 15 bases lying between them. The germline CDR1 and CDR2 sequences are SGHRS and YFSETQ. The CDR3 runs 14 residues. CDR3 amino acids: CASSSTGGFNEQYF. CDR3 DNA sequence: TGCGCCAGCAGCTCCACAGGAGGGTTTAACGAGCAGTACTTC.

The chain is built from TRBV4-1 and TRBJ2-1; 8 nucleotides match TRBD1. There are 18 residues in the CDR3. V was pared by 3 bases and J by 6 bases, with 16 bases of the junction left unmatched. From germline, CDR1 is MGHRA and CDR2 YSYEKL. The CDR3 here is CASSHLLTRQGAINEQFF. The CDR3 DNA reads TGCGCCAGCAGCCATCTCCTTACCCGTCAGGGGGCCATCAATGAGCAGTTCTTC.

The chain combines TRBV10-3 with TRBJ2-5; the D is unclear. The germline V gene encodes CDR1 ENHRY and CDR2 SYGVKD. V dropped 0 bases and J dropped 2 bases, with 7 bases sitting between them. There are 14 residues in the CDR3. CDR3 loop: CAISESVAQETQYF. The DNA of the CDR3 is TGTGCCATCAGTGAGTCTGTAGCACAAGAGACCCAGTACTTC.

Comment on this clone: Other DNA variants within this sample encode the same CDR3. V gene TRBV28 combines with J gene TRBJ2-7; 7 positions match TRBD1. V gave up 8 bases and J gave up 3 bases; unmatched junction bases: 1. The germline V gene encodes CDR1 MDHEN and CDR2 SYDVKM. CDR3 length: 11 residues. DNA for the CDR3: TGTGCCAGCTCAGGGGGCTACGAGCAGTACTTC. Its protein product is CASSGGYEQYF.